This T cell receptor beta chain was identified in a study of cytotoxic CD8 clonotypes in ibrutinib-treated CLL. Study-level information: Response samples were obtained once patients had received a median around 12 months of treatment, range 6 to 36. Study results and limitations: Ibrutinib response saw clonality rise, and progression saw it return toward baseline. Patients had baseline clonality above age-matched healthy donors, and this clonality moved with circulating CD8+ T-cell counts.

From germline, CDR1 is MDHEN and CDR2 SYDVKM. With V trimmed by 6 bases and J by 8 bases, 6 bases remained unmatched. The CDR3 is made up of 13 amino acids. On this clone: Its antigen is still unknown.

The data were produced by immunoSEQ multiplex PCR, yet TCRdb's version contains in-frame clones alone and is incomplete. The sample lists hundreds of thousands of clones; around three quarters were seen once. Roughly 1.8 micrograms of genomic DNA from cryopreserved PBMCs went into TCR beta libraries. The clonotype was recovered from a human donor with chronic lymphocytic leukemia. Material: PBMCs, obtained after 24 months of ibrutinib treatment. This chain uses TRBV28 with TRBJ1-4; 7 bases agree with TRBD1. CDR3 in DNA: TGTGCCAGCAGCCGGGACAGCAAAGAAAAACTGTTTTTT. This sequence encodes CASSRDSKEKLFF. Using reference TRBV28 and TRBJ1-4 for the parts outside the CDR3, the full variable domain is DVKVTQSSRYLVKRTGEKVFLECVQDMDHENMFWYRQDPGLGLRLIYFSYDVKMKEKGDIPEGYSVSREKKERFSLILESASTNQTSMYLCASSRDSKEKLFFGSGTQLSVL.